The 9 T cell receptor beta chains below were found in one sample sequenced in a study of breast tumors, draining lymph nodes, adjacent tissues. Axillary draining lymph nodes of breast cancer patients supplied the node samples. TCRdb recomputed calls from the multiplex PCR reads with MiXCR, one row per CDR3 protein. In the table there are 150,000 to 200,000 distinct CDR3 sequences, 30% to 40% of which are singletons. Sequencing was carried out using axillary lymph node tissue. These TCRs come from a female donor with breast cancer. Some clones in this sample may be carry-over from other donors' samples.

Remarks on this clonotype: This may arise from a read error, as a much more abundant clone is one base away. This chain connects TRBV11-2 to TRBJ2-7, with a tentative D call TRBD2 (6 bases). This CDR3 contains 18 residues. V was clipped by 4 bases and J by 4 bases, with 26 bases between them. Looked up from germline, CDR1 is SGHAT and CDR2 is FQNNGV. DNA for the CDR3: TGTGCCAGCAGCTATCGCGGGGCAGCCTTAATAGGGGCTTACGAGCAGTACTTC. Protein product: CASSYRGAALIGAYEQYF.

This clonotype was recorded at least ten times. The J gene is TRBJ2-7, the V gene TRBV30, with D perhaps matching TRBD2 (6 bases). This CDR3 region has 11 residues. V was clipped by 5 bases and J by 7 bases, with 12 bases between them. Germline loops: CDR1 GTSNPN, CDR2 SVGIG (reference sequence). The CDR3 is CAWDRAGEQYF. The CDR3 bases are TGTGCCTGGGACCGGGCGGGGGAGCAGTACTTC.

This chain uses TRBV6-2 or TRBV6-3 with TRBJ2-1; TRBD2 is a possible D gene (6 bases). The V end lost 2 bases, the J end lost 3 bases, and 17 bases lay between the germline ends. The CDR3 sequence is 17 residues long. CDR1 is MNHEY and CDR2 is SVGEGT in the germline V gene. The CDR3 coding sequence is TGTGCCAGCAGTTACCCCACGGGTAGCGGAGGCTACAATGAGCAGTTCTTC. The encoded protein is CASSYPTGSGGYNEQFF.

This chain uses TRBV10-3 with TRBJ2-7, with D hard to call. Germline CDR1 is ENHRY and CDR2 is SYGVKD. The V and J ends lost 4 bases and 0 bases respectively, with 7 bases between them. This CDR3 comprises 13 residues. Written as DNA, the CDR3 is TGTGCCATCAGTGTGGAAGGCTCCTACGAGCAGTACTTC. This encodes CAISVEGSYEQYF.

In its sample, this clonotype was seen once. A much larger clone lies one base from this, so it may be a read error. The chain uses TRBV18 and TRBJ2-7; D unclear. Germline CDR1 reads KGHSH; CDR2 reads LQKENI. The V end lost 2 bases, the J end lost 4 bases, and 6 bases lay between the germline ends. The CDR3 loop spans 12 amino acids. The CDR3 DNA sequence: TGTGCCAGCTCACCATTACGATACGAGCAGTACTTC. Translation: CASSPLRYEQYF.

The J gene is TRBJ1-6, the V gene TRBV7-8, with 7 nucleotides matching TRBD1. Germline V gene lookup returns CDR1 SGHVS and CDR2 FQNEAQ. CDR3 length equals 16 residues. V lost 1 base to trimming and J lost 2 bases; unmatched junction nucleotides: 2. The CDR3 nucleotides are TGTGCCAGCAGCTTAGACAGGGGAACCTATAATTCACCCCTCCACTTT. Protein product: CASSLDRGTYNSPLHF.

The sample holds many counts of this clonotype. The chain employs TRBV6-1 and TRBJ2-7; TRBD2 matches at 10 bases. The germline gives CDR1 MNHNS, CDR2 SASEGT. This CDR3 is 15 amino acids long. V shed 1 base and J 3 bases; nucleotides not matched to a gene: 3. The CDR3 DNA sequence: TGTGCCAGCAGTGAAGAAGGACTAGCGGTCTACGAGCAGTACTTC. This translates into CASSEEGLAVYEQYF.

The rearrangement uses TRBV7-4 and TRBJ1-6; the D is unclear. Germline V gives CDR1 SGHVT, CDR2 SQSDAQ. CDR3 size: 16 residues. Deletions cut 2 bases from V and 9 bases from J, with 17 bases between. This chain's CDR3 is CASSLSSGWKGSPLHF. CDR3 nucleotides: TGTGCCAGCAGCTTAAGTTCGGGATGGAAAGGTTCACCCCTCCACTTT.

Comment on this clonotype: Because it lacks the conserved phenylalanine or tryptophan at the end, this CDR3 is likely a read error. The gene calls are TRBV25-1 and TRBJ1-6; D remains unclear. The germline V gene has CDR1 MGHDK and CDR2 SYGVNS. V was trimmed by 3 bases and J by 6 bases, leaving 6 bases between them. This CDR3 contains 13 residues. CDR3: CASSDSCNSPLHS. Written as DNA, the CDR3 is TGTGCCAGCAGTGACAGTTGTAATTCACCCCTCCACTCT.